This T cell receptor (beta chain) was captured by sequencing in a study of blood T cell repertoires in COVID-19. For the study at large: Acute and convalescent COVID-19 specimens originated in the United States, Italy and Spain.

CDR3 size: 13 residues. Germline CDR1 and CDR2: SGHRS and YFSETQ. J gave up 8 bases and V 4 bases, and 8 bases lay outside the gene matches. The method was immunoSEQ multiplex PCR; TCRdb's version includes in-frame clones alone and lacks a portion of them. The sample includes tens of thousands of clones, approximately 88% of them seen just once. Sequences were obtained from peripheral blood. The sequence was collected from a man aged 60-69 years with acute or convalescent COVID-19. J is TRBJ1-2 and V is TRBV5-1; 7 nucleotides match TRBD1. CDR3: CASSVSGGGGYTF. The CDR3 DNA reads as TGCGCCAGCAGCGTGTCAGGGGGAGGCGGCTACACCTTC.